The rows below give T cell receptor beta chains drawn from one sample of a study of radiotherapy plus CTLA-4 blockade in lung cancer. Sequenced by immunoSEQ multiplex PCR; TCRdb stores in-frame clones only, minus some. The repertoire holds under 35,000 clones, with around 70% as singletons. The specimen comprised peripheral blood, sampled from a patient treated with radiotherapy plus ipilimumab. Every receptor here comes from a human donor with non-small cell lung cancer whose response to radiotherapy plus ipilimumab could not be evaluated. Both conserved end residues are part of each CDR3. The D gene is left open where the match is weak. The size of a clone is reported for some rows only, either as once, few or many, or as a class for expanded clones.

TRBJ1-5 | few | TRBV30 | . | CAWSVGAKQPQHF | TGTGCCTGGAGTGTGGGGGCAAAACAGCCCCAGCATTTT
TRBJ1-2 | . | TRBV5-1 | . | CASRSPRSNYGYTF | TGTGCCAGCAGGTCCCCCCGGTCGAACTATGGCTACACCTTC
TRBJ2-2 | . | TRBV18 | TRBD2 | CASSPRTSGSGTGELFF | TGTGCCAGCTCACCGAGGACTAGCGGGAGTGGCACCGGGGAGCTGTTTTTT
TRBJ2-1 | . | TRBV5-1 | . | CASSLSRDNEQFF | TGCGCCAGCAGCTTGTCTAGAGACAATGAGCAGTTCTTC
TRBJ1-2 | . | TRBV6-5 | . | CASSQRELYGYTF | TGTGCCAGCAGTCAAAGGGAGCTCTATGGCTACACCTTC
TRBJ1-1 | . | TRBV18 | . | CASSPKGDDTEAFF | TGTGCCAGCTCACCAAAAGGAGACGACACTGAAGCTTTCTTT
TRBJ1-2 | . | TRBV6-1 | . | CASGGVGRDYGYTF | TGTGCCAGCGGGGGGGTTGGTCGGGATTATGGCTACACCTTC
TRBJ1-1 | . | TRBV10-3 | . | CAIRRTENTEAFF | TGTGCCATCCGACGGACAGAGAACACTGAAGCTTTCTTT
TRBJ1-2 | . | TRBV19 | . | CASSIGGGPRTYGYTF | TGTGCCAGTAGTATAGGCGGCGGCCCAAGAACATATGGCTACACCTTC
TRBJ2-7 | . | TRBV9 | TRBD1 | CASSSSGTGPSEQYF | TGTGCCAGCAGCTCTTCCGGGACAGGCCCCTCCGAGCAGTACTTC
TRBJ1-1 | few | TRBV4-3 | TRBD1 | CASSQAPAGGKLNTEAFF | TGCGCCAGCAGCCAAGCACCGGCAGGGGGCAAATTGAACACTGAAGCTTTCTTT
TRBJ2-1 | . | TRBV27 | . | CASSMSRQRNEQFF | TGTGCCAGCAGTATGTCTAGGCAACGCAATGAGCAGTTCTTC
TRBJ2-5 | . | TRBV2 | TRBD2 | CASLAGEVETQYF | TGTGCCAGCTTAGCGGGAGAGGTAGAGACCCAGTACTTC
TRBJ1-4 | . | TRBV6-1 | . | CASSEPLDRLREKLFF | TGTGCCAGCAGTGAACCTCTCGATCGATTGCGTGAAAAACTGTTTTTT
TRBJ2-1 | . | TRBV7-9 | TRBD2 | CASSELAGEQFF | TGTGCCAGCAGCGAACTAGCGGGGGAGCAGTTCTTC
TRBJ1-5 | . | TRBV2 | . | CASSGQVGQPQHF | TGTGCCAGCAGTGGACAGGTCGGGCAGCCCCAGCATTTT
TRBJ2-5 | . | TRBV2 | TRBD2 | CASSEDSSGSETQYF | TGTGCCAGCAGTGAAGACTCTAGCGGGAGTGAGACCCAGTACTTC
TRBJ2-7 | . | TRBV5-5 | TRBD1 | CASSGELSGQLSEQYF | TGTGCCAGCAGCGGCGAACTCTCGGGACAGCTCTCAGAGCAGTACTTC
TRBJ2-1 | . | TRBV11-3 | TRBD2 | CASSLATSSGTYNEQFF | TGTGCCAGCAGCTTAGCCACTTCTAGCGGGACCTACAATGAGCAGTTCTTC
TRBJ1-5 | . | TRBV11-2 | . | CASSLIEDQPQHF | TGTGCCAGCAGCTTAATCGAGGATCAGCCCCAGCATTTT
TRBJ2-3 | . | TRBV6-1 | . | CASSELGGVSSSTDTQYF | TGTGCCAGCAGTGAACTCGGGGGAGTATCATCTAGCACAGATACGCAGTATTTT
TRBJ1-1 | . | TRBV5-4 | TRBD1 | CASSLGAQGGTEAFF | TGTGCCAGCAGCTTGGGGGCACAGGGGGGCACTGAAGCTTTCTTT
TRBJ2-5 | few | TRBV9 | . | CASSADYLQETQYF | TGTGCCAGCAGCGCGGACTACCTCCAAGAGACCCAGTACTTC
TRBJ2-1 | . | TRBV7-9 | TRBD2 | CASSPTSGRAGEQFF | TGTGCCAGCAGCCCCACCAGCGGGAGGGCCGGTGAGCAGTTCTTC
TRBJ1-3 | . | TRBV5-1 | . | CASSLGGRLLGGNTIYF | TGCGCCAGCAGCTTGGGGGGCAGGCTTCTGGGCGGAAACACCATATATTTT
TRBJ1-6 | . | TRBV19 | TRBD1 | CASSMQGQGSPLHF | TGTGCCAGTAGTATGCAGGGACAGGGTTCACCCCTCCACTTT
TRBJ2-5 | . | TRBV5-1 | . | CASSPSGGQTQYF | TGCGCCAGCAGCCCTTCGGGGGGCCAGACCCAGTACTTC
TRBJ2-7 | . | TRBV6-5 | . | CASSGEGHHYEQYF | TGTGCCAGCAGTGGGGAAGGACACCACTACGAGCAGTACTTC
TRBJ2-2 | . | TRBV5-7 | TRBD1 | CAGDRAAGELFF | TGTGCCGGAGACAGGGCTGCCGGGGAGCTGTTTTTT
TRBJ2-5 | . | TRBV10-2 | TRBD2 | CASGLAGQETQYF | TGCGCCAGCGGACTAGCGGGACAAGAGACCCAGTACTTC
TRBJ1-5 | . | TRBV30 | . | CAWSVFRGEGSNQPQHF | TGTGCCTGGAGTGTATTTCGGGGTGAAGGGAGCAATCAGCCCCAGCATTTT
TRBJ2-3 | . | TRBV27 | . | CASSPDRDLDTQYF | TGTGCCAGCAGTCCCGACCGGGATTTAGATACGCAGTATTTT
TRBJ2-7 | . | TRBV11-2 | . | CASSSTRREQYF | TGTGCCAGCAGCTCGACTAGACGCGAGCAGTACTTC
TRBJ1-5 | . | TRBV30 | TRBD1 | CAWSVLRTGTFSSNQPQHF | TGTGCCTGGAGTGTACTCCGGACAGGGACCTTTTCTAGCAATCAGCCCCAGCATTTT
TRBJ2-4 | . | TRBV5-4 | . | CASSRPGISENIQYF | TGTGCCAGCAGCCGACCAGGGATTTCTGAAAACATTCAGTACTTC
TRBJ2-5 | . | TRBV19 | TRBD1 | CASSIGGTVQETQYF | TGTGCCAGTAGTATAGGGGGGACAGTCCAAGAGACCCAGTACTTC
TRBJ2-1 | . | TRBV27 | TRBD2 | CASSLLAADNEQFF | TGTGCCAGCAGTTTACTAGCGGCCGACAATGAGCAGTTCTTC
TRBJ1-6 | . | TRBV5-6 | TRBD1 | CASSLGQGWDSPLHF | TGTGCCAGCAGCCTCGGACAGGGCTGGGATTCACCCCTCCACTTT
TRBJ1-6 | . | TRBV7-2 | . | CASGGLNSPLHF | TGTGCCAGCGGGGGGTTGAATTCACCCCTCCACTTT
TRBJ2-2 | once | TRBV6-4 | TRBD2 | CASSMTSGIGGELFF | TGTGCCAGCAGTATGACTAGCGGGATTGGCGGGGAGCTGTTTTTT
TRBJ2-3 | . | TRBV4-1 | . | CASSQIQGGKDTQYF | TGCGCCAGCAGCCAGATACAGGGGGGGAAGGACACGCAGTATTTT
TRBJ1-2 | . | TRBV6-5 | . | CASRVVPNSLYGYTF | TGTGCCAGCAGAGTCGTGCCCAACAGCCTATATGGCTACACCTTC
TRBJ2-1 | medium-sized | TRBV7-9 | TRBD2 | CASSAPGLAAENEQFF | TGTGCCAGCAGCGCCCCGGGACTAGCGGCTGAAAATGAGCAGTTCTTC
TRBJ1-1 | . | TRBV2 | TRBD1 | CASRRQGVNTEAFF | TGTGCCAGCAGGAGACAGGGAGTAAACACTGAAGCTTTCTTT
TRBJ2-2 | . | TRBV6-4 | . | CASESGTGELFF | TGTGCCAGCGAGAGCGGCACCGGGGAGCTGTTTTTT
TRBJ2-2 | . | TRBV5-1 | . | CASSSRTAANTGELFF | TGCGCCAGCAGCTCCCGGACAGCCGCGAACACCGGGGAGCTGTTTTTT
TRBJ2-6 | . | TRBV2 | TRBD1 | CASSPGQGHRSGANVLTF | TGTGCCAGCAGCCCGGGACAGGGGCATCGGTCTGGGGCCAACGTCCTGACTTTC